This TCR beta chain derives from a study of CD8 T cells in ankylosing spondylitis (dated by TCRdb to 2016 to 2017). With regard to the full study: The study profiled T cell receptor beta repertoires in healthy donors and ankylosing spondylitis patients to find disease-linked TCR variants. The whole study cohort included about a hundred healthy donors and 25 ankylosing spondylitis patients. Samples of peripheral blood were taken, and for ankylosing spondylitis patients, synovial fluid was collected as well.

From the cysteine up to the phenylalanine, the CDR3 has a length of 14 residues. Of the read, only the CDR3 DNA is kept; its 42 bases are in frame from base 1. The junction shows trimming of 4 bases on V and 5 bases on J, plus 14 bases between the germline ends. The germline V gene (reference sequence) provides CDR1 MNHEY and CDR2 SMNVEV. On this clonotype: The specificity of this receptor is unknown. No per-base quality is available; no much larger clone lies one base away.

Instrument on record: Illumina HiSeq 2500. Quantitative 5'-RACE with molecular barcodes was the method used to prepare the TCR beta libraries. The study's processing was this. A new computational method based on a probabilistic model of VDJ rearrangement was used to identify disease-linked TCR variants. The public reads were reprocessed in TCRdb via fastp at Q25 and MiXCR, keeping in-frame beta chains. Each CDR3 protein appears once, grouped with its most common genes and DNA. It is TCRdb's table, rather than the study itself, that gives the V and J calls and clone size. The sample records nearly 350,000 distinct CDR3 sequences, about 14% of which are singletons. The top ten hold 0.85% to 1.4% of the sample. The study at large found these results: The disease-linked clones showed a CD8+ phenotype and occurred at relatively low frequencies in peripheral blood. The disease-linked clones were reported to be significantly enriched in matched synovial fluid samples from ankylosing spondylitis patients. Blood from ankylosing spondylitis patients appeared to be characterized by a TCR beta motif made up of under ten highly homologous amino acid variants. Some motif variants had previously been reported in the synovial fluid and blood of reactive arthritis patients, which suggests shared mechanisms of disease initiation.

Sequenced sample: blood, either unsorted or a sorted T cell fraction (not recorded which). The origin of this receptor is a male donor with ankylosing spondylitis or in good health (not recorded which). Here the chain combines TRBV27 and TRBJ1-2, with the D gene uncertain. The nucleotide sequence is TGTGCCAGCAGTTCCAAGGCAGCCGCTTATGGCTACACCTTC. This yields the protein CASSSKAAAYGYTF.